This T cell receptor beta chain comes out of a study of spatial heterogeneity in lung cancer. Study-wide points: Circulating ubiquitous expanded tumor TCRs were observed more frequently at resection than at follow-up.

As for this clonotype: Its cognate antigen is unknown.

Regarding time point: sample taken at primary tumor resection. The input material, whole RNA from tumor, nontumor lung or frozen PBMC, was sequenced unsorted. Donors were roughly 70 untreated early-stage non-small cell lung cancer patients. Per germline, CDR1 SGHRS and CDR2 YFSETQ. The V gene lost 4 bases and the J gene lost 0 bases, with 10 bases spanning the gap. The CDR3 totals 15 residues. TCRdb recomputed calls from the 5' RACE reads with MiXCR, one row per CDR3 protein. The top ten hold 6.2% of the sample, which has some 85,000 distinct CDR3 sequences, 15% to 25% seen once. This chain links TRBV5-1 with TRBJ1-4; tentative D call: TRBD1 (6 bases). The source of this sequence is a male donor with early-stage non-small cell lung cancer. Material: PBMCs, obtained at surgery. CDR3 nucleotide sequence: TGCGCCAGCAGCGCCAGGGGAGCAACTAATGAAAAACTGTTTTTT. It translates to CASSARGATNEKLFF.